The 27 T cell receptor beta chains listed next were all sequenced from one sample in a study of Ad26.COV2.S vaccination and SARS-CoV-2 variants (dated by TCRdb to 2020 to 2022). Per the publication, the treatment or condition label means: about 20 received Ad26.COV2.S at low or high dose, single or two shots; five or six received placebo; per-sample allocation not given. Repertoires of vaccine and placebo recipients were sequenced from samples taken on day 63 after the first injection. The library was produced with the immunoSEQ multiplex PCR assay. TCRdb took over this immuneACCESS table, retaining in-frame rearrangements with V and J assigned. Such tables are incomplete; in checked studies, under half of the missing clones stem from an unresolved V gene, and the remainder is unexplained. This sample holds 350,000 to 500,000 clones; more than 75% were observed only once. Together, the top ten hold around 3.6% of the sample.

The sample in question was peripheral blood, obtained in a trial of Ad26.COV2.S vaccine versus placebo. The receptors were sampled from a person aged 18-65 years who received the Ad26.COV2.S COVID-19 vaccine or a placebo.

The chain employs TRBV19 and TRBJ1-1, with D perhaps matching TRBD1 (6 bases). Germline V CDR1 and CDR2: LNHDA, SQIVND (reference sequence). The V end was cut by 5 bases, the J end by 2 bases, with 15 bases between. This CDR3 spans 15 amino acids. In nucleotides, the CDR3 is TGTGCCAGTAGTCACACGGGGGGGGCTAACACTGAAGCTTTCTTT. This codes for CASSHTGGANTEAFF. The full variable domain, in which reference TRBV19 and TRBJ1-1 provide the parts outside the CDR3, is DGGITQSPKYLFRKEGQNVTLSCEQNLNHDAMYWYRQDPGQGLRLIYYSQIVNDFQKGDIAEGYSVSREKKESFPLTVTSAQKNPTAFYLCASSHTGGANTEAFFGQGTRLTVV.

The J gene is TRBJ1-4, the V gene TRBV3-1 (or the pseudogene TRBV3-2); tentative D call: TRBD1 (5 bases). Germline-derived CDR1 and CDR2 are LGHDT and YNNKEL (reference sequence). V lost 0 bases and J lost 15, with 17 bases in between. The length of the CDR3 is 14 residues. As DNA, the CDR3 is TGTGCCAGCAGCCAAGATTTCAGGACACGGATCTTGTTTTTT. Amino acids: CASSQDFRTRILFF.

The genes are TRBV9 and TRBJ1-6; D remains ambiguous. V was shortened by 0 bases and J by 10 bases, with 14 bases between the two germline ends. The CDR3 length is 15 residues. Germline-derived CDR1 and CDR2 are SGDLS and YYNGEE. DNA for the CDR3: TGTGCCAGCAGCGTAGTGTCGGGAGGAAGCTCACCCCTCCACTTT. It specifies CASSVVSGGSSPLHF.

This clone came up a few times. J is TRBJ1-6 and V is TRBV7-9; D might be TRBD1 (5 bases). V lost 4 bases, J lost 11 bases, and 9 bases lay in between. The germline V gene encodes CDR1 SEHNR and CDR2 FQNEAQ (reference sequence). The CDR3 covers 12 residues. CDR3 region: CASSSTEAPLHF. CDR3 nucleotide sequence: TGTGCCAGCAGCTCGACAGAGGCACCCCTCCACTTT.

The V gene is TRBV28, the J gene TRBJ1-6; D gene uncertain. In germline, CDR1 is MDHEN, CDR2 SYDVKM. The CDR3 runs 17 residues. The V gene lost 5 bases and the J gene lost 6 bases, with 20 bases spanning the gap. The CDR3 sequence is CASSLRIPGGPNSPLHF. The CDR3 nucleotides are TGTGCCAGCAGTCTTAGAATTCCGGGAGGACCTAATTCACCCCTCCACTTT.

The genes are TRBV7-2 and TRBJ1-2; 9 bases map to TRBD1. The germline gives CDR1 SGHTA, CDR2 FQGNSA. There are 17 residues in the CDR3. V dropped 0 bases and J dropped 4; count of bases not matched to a gene: 9. The CDR3 sequence is CASSLAPGTGRSYGYTF. CDR3 coding DNA: TGTGCCAGCAGCTTAGCGCCTGGGACAGGGAGGTCCTATGGCTACACCTTC.

The V call is TRBV6-5, the J call TRBJ2-2, with D perhaps matching TRBD1 (5 bases). With 6 bases removed from V and 3 bases from J, the gap between germline ends came to 11 bases. This CDR3 is 14 amino acids long. Germline V gives CDR1 MNHEY, CDR2 SVGAGI. DNA for the CDR3: TGTGCCAGCAGAACCGTACAGGACACCGGGGAGCTGTTTTTT. It is translated as CASRTVQDTGELFF.

V is TRBV19 and J is TRBJ1-2; maybe TRBD1 (5 bases). V lost 10 bases, J lost 5 bases, and 20 bases lay in between. Germline assignment: CDR1 LNHDA and CDR2 SQIVND (reference sequence). The CDR3 consists of 14 residues. The CDR3 sequence is CATKEQLRGYGYTF. The CDR3 coding sequence is TGTGCCACCAAAGAGCAACTGAGGGGATATGGCTACACCTTC.

This chain uses TRBV5-1 with TRBJ2-1, with D perhaps TRBD1 (6 bases). Germline V gene lookup returns CDR1 SGHRS and CDR2 YFSETQ. The CDR3 spans 16 residues. Trimming pared 0 bases from V and 6 bases from J, leaving 16 bases between. CDR3 bases: TGCGCCAGCAGCTTGGTCCCAGGGGCCGCCGTCAATGAGCAGTTCTTC. Residues: CASSLVPGAAVNEQFF.

This chain links TRBV4-2 with TRBJ2-5; 8 bases align to TRBD2. V shed 2 bases and J 3 bases; nucleotides not matched to a gene: 8. In germline, CDR1 is LGHNA, CDR2 YNFKEQ. The length of the CDR3 is 16 residues. The CDR3 loop reads CASSQSNPGGEETQYF. In DNA, the CDR3 is TGTGCCAGCAGCCAATCAAACCCCGGGGGGGAAGAGACCCAGTACTTC.

The chain carries TRBV30 and TRBJ2-3; the match to TRBD2 covers 9 bases. Losses at the gene ends were 8 bases for V and 4 bases for J; bases not matched to a gene: 4. There are 12 residues in the CDR3. Germline assignment: CDR1 GTSNPN and CDR2 SVGIG (reference sequence). CDR3 DNA: TGTGCCGGGCGGGGGGGCCCAGATACGCAGTATTTT. This codes for CAGRGGPDTQYF.

DNA of the CDR3: TGTGCCAGCAGCTTATCTTTCCCAGTGGACATAGCCAAAAACATTCAGTACTTC. Translated, it gives CASSLSFPVDIAKNIQYF. The chain employs TRBV11-3 and TRBJ2-4, with a possible D match to TRBD1 (5 bases). Germline CDR1 SGHNT, CDR2 YENEEA. V lost 2 bases and J lost 0, with 17 bases in between. The CDR3 length is 18 residues.

The count of this clone is one. The V call is TRBV4-2, the J call TRBJ1-4; D not resolved. CDR1 LGHNA and CDR2 YNFKEQ come from the germline V gene. Deletions cut 6 bases from V and 6 bases from J, with 17 bases between. The CDR3 is 15 amino acids. The CDR3 loop is CASSGGPQPDEKLFF. The CDR3 DNA follows: TGTGCCAGCAGTGGCGGGCCCCAGCCGGATGAAAAACTGTTTTTT.

This clone was observed once. The chain is built from TRBV4-3 and TRBJ2-7, with 8 nucleotides matching TRBD1. This CDR3 has 15 residues. V was pared by 1 base and J by 2 bases, with 4 bases of the junction left unmatched. Per the germline V gene, CDR1 is LGHNA and CDR2 is YSLEER. CDR3 sequence: CASSQGTGKTYEQYF. DNA for the CDR3: TGCGCCAGCAGCCAAGGGACAGGGAAAACCTACGAGCAGTACTTC.

V gene TRBV7-9 combines with J gene TRBJ2-7; D might be TRBD1 (6 bases). Trimming took off 5 bases at V and 4 bases at J, with 18 bases between the two ends. Germline loops: CDR1 SEHNR, CDR2 FQNEAQ (reference sequence). The CDR3 has 15 residues. CDR3 bases: TGTGCCAGCAGCGAAGGGAACAGGGTATGGTACGAGCAGTACTTC. It specifies CASSEGNRVWYEQYF.

The chain links TRBV7-2 to TRBJ1-2, with TRBD1 as a possible D gene (6 bases). This CDR3 contains 15 residues. Germline V gives CDR1 SGHTA, CDR2 FQGNSA. Trimming removed 1 base from V and 7 bases from J, with 16 bases in between. CDR3 sequence: CASSLVPGVAFGYTF. CDR3 nucleotide sequence: TGTGCCAGCAGCTTAGTCCCAGGGGTGGCGTTTGGCTACACCTTC.

This chain uses TRBV7-9 with TRBJ1-2, with 10 bases identical to TRBD1. Trimming took 4 bases from V and 4 from J; bases not matched to a gene: 3. The CDR3 extends over 14 amino acids. CDR1 SEHNR and CDR2 FQNEAQ come from the germline V gene (reference sequence). CDR3 protein: CASSSGQGGYGYTF. In nucleotides, the CDR3 is TGTGCCAGCAGCTCCGGACAGGGGGGCTATGGCTACACCTTC.

The rearrangement joins TRBV30 to TRBJ2-7; no clear D. The CDR3 length is 12 residues. The V end lost 0 bases, the J end lost 4 bases, and 7 bases lay between the germline ends. Per germline, CDR1 GTSNPN and CDR2 SVGIG (reference sequence). Here the CDR3 reads CAWSVKGYEQYF. DNA of the CDR3: TGTGCCTGGAGTGTAAAGGGTTACGAGCAGTACTTC. Supplemented by reference TRBV30 and TRBJ2-7, the full variable domain reads SQTIHQWPATLVQPVGSPLSLECTVEGTSNPNLYWYRQAAGRGLQLLFYSVGIGQISSEVPQNLSASRPQDRQFILSSKKLLLSDSGFYLCAWSVKGYEQYFGPGTRLTVT.

The chain combines TRBV6-5 with TRBJ2-3; D is uncertain. This CDR3 is 16 amino acids long. Between the trimmed V and J ends, which lost 2 bases and 0 bases, there was a span of 12 bases. Germline V lookup: CDR1 MNHEY, CDR2 SVGAGI. The CDR3 is CASSYTASGSTDTQYF. The CDR3 coding sequence is TGTGCCAGCAGTTACACCGCCTCCGGGAGCACAGATACGCAGTATTTT.

This clone was counted a single time. CDR3 nucleotide sequence: TGTGCCAGCAGCTTAGGGGGACAGGTTAATCAGCCCCAGCATTTT. It encodes CASSLGGQVNQPQHF. This chain joins TRBV7-9 and TRBJ1-5; TRBD1 agrees at 8 bases. The CDR3 runs 15 residues. The trim removed 1 base at V and 4 bases at J, leaving 3 bases unmatched. Germline lookup yields CDR1 SEHNR and CDR2 FQNEAQ (reference sequence). The whole variable domain, remainder taken from reference TRBV7-9 and TRBJ1-5, is DTGVSQNPRHKITKRGQNVTFRCDPISEHNRLYWYRQTLGQGPEFLTYFQNEAQLEKSRLLSDRFSAERPKGSFSTLEIQRTEQGDSAMYLCASSLGGQVNQPQHFGDGTRLSIL.

The chain combines TRBV28 with TRBJ2-5, with unresolved D. The CDR3 is 13 amino acids. Germline loops: CDR1 MDHEN, CDR2 SYDVKM. V was cut by 4 bases and J by 2 bases, with 8 bases left in between. The chain's CDR3 is CASSSRRQETQYF. The CDR3 region has the DNA TGTGCCAGCAGTTCGCGCAGGCAAGAGACCCAGTACTTC.

The CDR3 here is CASSKMHIPRPLDTEAFF. The CDR3 DNA reads as TGTGCCAGTAGTAAGATGCATATTCCTCGGCCTTTAGACACTGAAGCTTTCTTT. The chain has TRBV19 and TRBJ1-1, with no clear D. Germline CDR1 LNHDA, CDR2 SQIVND (reference sequence). Trimming removed 4 bases from V and 3 bases from J, with 24 bases in between. The CDR3 has 18 residues. Full variable domain (rest looked up from reference TRBV19 and TRBJ1-1): DGGITQSPKYLFRKEGQNVTLSCEQNLNHDAMYWYRQDPGQGLRLIYYSQIVNDFQKGDIAEGYSVSREKKESFPLTVTSAQKNPTAFYLCASSKMHIPRPLDTEAFFGQGTRLTVV.

The chain is built from TRBV11-2 and TRBJ2-2; TRBD2 aligns across 10 bases. In germline, CDR1 is SGHAT, CDR2 FQNNGV. V lost 2 bases, J lost 0 bases, and 6 bases stayed unmatched. The CDR3 extends over 18 amino acids. The CDR3 DNA reads as TGTGCCAGCAGCTTAATTCTAGCGGGGGTGGCGAACACCGGGGAGCTGTTTTTT. Amino acid sequence: CASSLILAGVANTGELFF.

In DNA form, the CDR3 reads TGTGCCAGCAGCCCCTCCGGGACAGGATCCCAAGAGACCCAGTACTTC. Translation: CASSPSGTGSQETQYF. The rearrangement joins TRBV7-9 to TRBJ2-5; TRBD1 aligns across 8 bases. The CDR3 length is 16 residues. V lost 5 bases to trimming and J lost 1 base; unmatched junction nucleotides: 9. CDR1 is SEHNR, CDR2 FQNEAQ, per germline (reference sequence).

CDR3 sequence reads: CASSSTRVTNYGYTF. DNA of the CDR3: TGTGCCAGCAGCTCGACCCGGGTTACCAACTATGGCTACACCTTC. The rearrangement links TRBV7-9 to TRBJ1-2; D unresolved. CDR3 length equals 15 residues. V was shortened by 4 bases and J by 2 bases, with 14 bases between the two germline ends. In germline, CDR1 is SEHNR, CDR2 FQNEAQ (reference sequence).

This clone was detected a few times. The CDR3 DNA reads TGTGCCAGCAGTTTGAGCACCTCTGGAAACACCATATATTTT. Translating gives CASSLSTSGNTIYF. This rearrangement joins TRBV11-2 to TRBJ1-3; D is unresolved. CDR3 length equals 14 residues. V was trimmed by 6 bases and J by 0 bases, leaving 9 bases between them. Germline lookup yields CDR1 SGHAT and CDR2 FQNNGV.

The chain recombines TRBV7-8 with TRBJ1-1; no definite D call. V shed 5 bases and J shed 7 bases, with 14 bases lying between them. In germline, CDR1 is SGHVS, CDR2 FQNEAQ. CDR3 length: 13 residues. DNA for the CDR3: TGTGCCAGCAGCCAGACAACCAGGATTGAAGCTTTCTTT. Translating it yields CASSQTTRIEAFF.